The present T cell receptor beta chain was sequenced within a study of low-dose radiotherapy and immunotherapy resistance in tumors. At the level of the study: Nivolumab was given to patients as a 240 mg flat dose every two weeks, and ipilimumab at 1 mg/kg every six weeks. Both were delivered intravenously.

Primers targeting TRAV and TRBV primed first-strand cDNA, covering alpha and beta chains. The TCRs were subjected to amplification over 20 PCR cycles employing a constant-region primer in conjunction with a V-primer adapter. TCRdb passed the reads through MiXCR, listing each CDR3 protein once. The table lists about 82,000 distinct CDR3 sequences, 18% of them singletons. CDR3 length equals 14 residues. CDR1 is SQVTM, CDR2 ANQGSEA, per germline. Trimming shortened V by 4 bases and J by 0 bases, and 12 bases separated the two germline ends. Stated time point: before trial treatment. At least ten counts were recorded for this clonotype.

The receptor was derived from a male donor with prostate cancer. The sample was PBMCs, taken before treatment. The rearrangement links TRBV29-1 to TRBJ1-2; D ambiguous. CDR3 nucleotide sequence: TGCAGCGTTGGGCCAGGAGATTCTAACTATGGCTACACCTTC. Translated, it gives CSVGPGDSNYGYTF.